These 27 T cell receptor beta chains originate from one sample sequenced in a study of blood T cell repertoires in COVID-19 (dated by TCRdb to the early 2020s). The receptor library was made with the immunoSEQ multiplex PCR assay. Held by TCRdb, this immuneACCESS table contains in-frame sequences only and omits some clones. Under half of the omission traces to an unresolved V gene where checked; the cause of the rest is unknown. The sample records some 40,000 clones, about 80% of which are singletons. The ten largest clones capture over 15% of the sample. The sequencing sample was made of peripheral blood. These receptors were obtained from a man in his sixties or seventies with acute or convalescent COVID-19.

The DNA for the CDR3 is TGTGCCAGCAGCTTGACAGGGGACGCCTATAATTCACCCCTCCACTTT. This gives the protein CASSLTGDAYNSPLHF. The gene calls are TRBV9 and TRBJ1-6; TRBD1 matches 8 bases. The V segment lost 4 bases and the J segment 2 bases; nucleotides outside the gene matches: 5. The CDR3 has 16 amino acids. CDR1 SGDLS and CDR2 YYNGEE come from the germline V gene.

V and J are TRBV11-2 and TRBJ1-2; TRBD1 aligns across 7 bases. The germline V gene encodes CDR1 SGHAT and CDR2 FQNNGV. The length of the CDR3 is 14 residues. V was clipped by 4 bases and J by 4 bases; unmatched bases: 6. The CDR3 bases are TGTGCCAGCAGCTCCCTGGCAGGGGGCTATGGCTACACCTTC. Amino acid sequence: CASSSLAGGYGYTF.

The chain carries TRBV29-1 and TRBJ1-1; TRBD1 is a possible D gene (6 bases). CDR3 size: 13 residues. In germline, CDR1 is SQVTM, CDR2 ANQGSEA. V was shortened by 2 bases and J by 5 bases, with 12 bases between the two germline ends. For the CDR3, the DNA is TGCAGCGTTGAAAGGGGGGGCGAGACTGAAGCTTTCTTT. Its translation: CSVERGGETEAFF.

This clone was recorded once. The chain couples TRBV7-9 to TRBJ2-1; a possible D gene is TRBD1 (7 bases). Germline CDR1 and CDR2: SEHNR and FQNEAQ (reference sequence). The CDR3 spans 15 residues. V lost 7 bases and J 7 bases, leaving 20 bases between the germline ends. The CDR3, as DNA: TGTGCCAGCACCAAATCAGGGGGGCCCGGGAATGAGCAGTTCTTC. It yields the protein CASTKSGGPGNEQFF.

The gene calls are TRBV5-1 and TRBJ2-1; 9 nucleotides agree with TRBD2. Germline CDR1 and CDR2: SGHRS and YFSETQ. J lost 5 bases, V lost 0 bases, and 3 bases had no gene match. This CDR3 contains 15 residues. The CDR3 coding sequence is TGCGCCAGCAGCTTGGTTCTAGCGGGAAACAATGAGCAGTTCTTC. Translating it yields CASSLVLAGNNEQFF.

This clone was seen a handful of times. CDR3 nucleotides: TGTGCCAGCAGGGCGGACAGCTCTGGAAACACCATATATTTT. This sequence encodes CASRADSSGNTIYF. V is TRBV9 and J is TRBJ1-3; possibly TRBD1 for D (6 bases). The V gene's germline CDR1 is SGDLS and CDR2 YYNGEE. CDR3 length equals 14 residues. Trimming shortened V by 5 bases and J by 0 bases, and 9 bases separated the two germline ends.

The CDR3 loop reads CASSRGTGGTSYEQYF. For the CDR3, the DNA is TGTGCCAGCAGCCGGGGGACAGGGGGTACGAGCTACGAGCAGTACTTC. V and J are TRBV3-1 (or the pseudogene TRBV3-2) and TRBJ2-7, with 11 bases fitting TRBD1. Germline-derived CDR1 and CDR2 are LGHDT and YNNKEL (reference sequence). The junction had 8 bases not matched to a gene; V was cut back by 4 bases and J by 3 bases. The CDR3 sequence is 16 residues long.

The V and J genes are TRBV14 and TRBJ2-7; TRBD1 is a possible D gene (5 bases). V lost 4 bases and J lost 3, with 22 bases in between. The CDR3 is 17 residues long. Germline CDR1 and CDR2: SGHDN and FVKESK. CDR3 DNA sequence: TGTGCCAGCAGCCCGACCTTCCTAGGGCAGGGATTCTACGAGCAGTACTTC. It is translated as CASSPTFLGQGFYEQYF. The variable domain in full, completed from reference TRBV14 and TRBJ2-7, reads EAGVTQFPSHSVIEKGQTVTLRCDPISGHDNLYWYRRVMGKEIKFLLHFVKESKQDESGMPNNRFLAERTGGTYSTLKVQPAELEDSGVYFCASSPTFLGQGFYEQYFGPGTRLTVT.

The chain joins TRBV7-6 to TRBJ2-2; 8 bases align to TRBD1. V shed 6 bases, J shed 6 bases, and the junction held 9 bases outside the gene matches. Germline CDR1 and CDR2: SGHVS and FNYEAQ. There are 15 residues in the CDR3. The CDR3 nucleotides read TGTGCCAGCAGTCAACAGGGGGAAATCCCCGGGGAGCTGTTTTTT. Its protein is CASSQQGEIPGELFF.

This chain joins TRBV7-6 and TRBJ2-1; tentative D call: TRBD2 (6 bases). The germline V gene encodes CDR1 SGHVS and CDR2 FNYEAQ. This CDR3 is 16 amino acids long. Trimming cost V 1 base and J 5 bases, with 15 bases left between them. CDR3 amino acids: CASSLVGTSINNEQFF. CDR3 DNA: TGTGCCAGCAGCTTAGTCGGGACTTCGATAAACAATGAGCAGTTCTTC.

CDR3 amino acids: CASSLVRLGNTEAFF. The CDR3 region has the DNA TGTGCCAGCAGCTTAGTACGGCTAGGGAACACTGAAGCTTTCTTT. J is TRBJ1-1 and V is TRBV7-2; D is ambiguous. The ends were cut back, 1 base at V and 1 base at J, with 10 bases in the middle. The CDR3 runs to 15 residues. The germline gives CDR1 SGHTA, CDR2 FQGNSA.

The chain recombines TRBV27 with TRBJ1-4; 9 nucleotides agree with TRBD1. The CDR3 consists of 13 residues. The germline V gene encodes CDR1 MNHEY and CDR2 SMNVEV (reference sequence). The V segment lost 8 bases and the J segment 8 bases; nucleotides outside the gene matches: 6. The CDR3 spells CASPRQGDEKLFF. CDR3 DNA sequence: TGTGCCAGCCCGAGACAGGGGGACGAAAAACTGTTTTTT.

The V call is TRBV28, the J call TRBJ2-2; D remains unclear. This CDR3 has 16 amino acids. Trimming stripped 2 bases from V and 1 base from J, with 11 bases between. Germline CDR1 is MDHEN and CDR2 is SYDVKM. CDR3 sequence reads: CASSLIHTGNTGELFF. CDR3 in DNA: TGTGCCAGCAGTTTAATTCACACGGGGAACACCGGGGAGCTGTTTTTT.

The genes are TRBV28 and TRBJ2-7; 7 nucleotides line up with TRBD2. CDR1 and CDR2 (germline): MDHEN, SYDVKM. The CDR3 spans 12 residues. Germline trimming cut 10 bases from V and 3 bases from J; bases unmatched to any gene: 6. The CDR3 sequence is CATTGGYYEQYF. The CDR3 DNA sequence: TGTGCCACAACGGGGGGATACTACGAGCAGTACTTC.

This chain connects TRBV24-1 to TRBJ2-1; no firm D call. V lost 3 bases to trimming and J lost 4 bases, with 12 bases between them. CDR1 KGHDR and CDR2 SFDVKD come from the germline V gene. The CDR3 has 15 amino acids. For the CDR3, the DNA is TGTGCCACCAGTGATCAGTCCCCAACATACAATGAGCAGTTCTTC. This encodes CATSDQSPTYNEQFF.

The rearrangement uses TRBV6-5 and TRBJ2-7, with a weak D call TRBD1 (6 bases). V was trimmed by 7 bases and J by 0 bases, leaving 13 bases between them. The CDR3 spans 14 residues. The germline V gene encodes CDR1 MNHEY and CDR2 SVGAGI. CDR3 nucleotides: TGTGCCAGCACCAAAGACAGGATCTCCTACGAGCAGTACTTC. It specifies CASTKDRISYEQYF.

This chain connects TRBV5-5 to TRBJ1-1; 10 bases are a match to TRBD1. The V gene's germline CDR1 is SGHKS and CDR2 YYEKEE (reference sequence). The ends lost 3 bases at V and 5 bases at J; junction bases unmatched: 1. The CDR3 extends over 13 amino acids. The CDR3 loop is CASSWDRGTEAFF. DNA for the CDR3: TGTGCCAGCAGCTGGGACAGGGGAACTGAAGCTTTCTTT. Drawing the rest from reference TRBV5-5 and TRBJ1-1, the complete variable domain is DAGVTQSPTHLIKTRGQQVTLRCSPISGHKSVSWYQQVLGQGPQFIFQYYEKEERGRGNFPDRFSARQFPNYSSELNVNALLLGDSALYLCASSWDRGTEAFFGQGTRLTVV.

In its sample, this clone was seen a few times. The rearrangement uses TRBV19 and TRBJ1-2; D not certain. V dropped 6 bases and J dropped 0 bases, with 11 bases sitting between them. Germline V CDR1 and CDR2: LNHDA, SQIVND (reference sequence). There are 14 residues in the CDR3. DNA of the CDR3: TGTGCCAGTAGCAACGTGGGCTCTAACTATGGCTACACCTTC. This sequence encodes CASSNVGSNYGYTF. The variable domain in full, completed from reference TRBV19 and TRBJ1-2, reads DGGITQSPKYLFRKEGQNVTLSCEQNLNHDAMYWYRQDPGQGLRLIYYSQIVNDFQKGDIAEGYSVSREKKESFPLTVTSAQKNPTAFYLCASSNVGSNYGYTFGSGTRLTVV.

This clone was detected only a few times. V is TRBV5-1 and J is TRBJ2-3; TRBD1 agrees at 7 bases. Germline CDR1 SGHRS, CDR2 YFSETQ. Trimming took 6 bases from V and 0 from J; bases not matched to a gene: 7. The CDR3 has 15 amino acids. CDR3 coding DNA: TGCGCCAGCAACAGACAGGGATCGAGCACAGATACGCAGTATTTT. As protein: CASNRQGSSTDTQYF.

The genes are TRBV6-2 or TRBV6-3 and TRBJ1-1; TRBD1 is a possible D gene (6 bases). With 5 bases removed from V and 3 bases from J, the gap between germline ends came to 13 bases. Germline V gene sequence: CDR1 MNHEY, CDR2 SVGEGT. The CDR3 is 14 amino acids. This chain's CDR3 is CASSPQQGHTEAFF. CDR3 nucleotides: TGTGCCAGCAGTCCCCAACAGGGCCACACTGAAGCTTTCTTT.

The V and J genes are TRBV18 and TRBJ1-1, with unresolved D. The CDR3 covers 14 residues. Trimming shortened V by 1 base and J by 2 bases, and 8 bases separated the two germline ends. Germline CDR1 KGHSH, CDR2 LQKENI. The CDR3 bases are TGTGCCAGCTCACCACGTGGACTAAACACTGAAGCTTTCTTT. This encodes CASSPRGLNTEAFF.

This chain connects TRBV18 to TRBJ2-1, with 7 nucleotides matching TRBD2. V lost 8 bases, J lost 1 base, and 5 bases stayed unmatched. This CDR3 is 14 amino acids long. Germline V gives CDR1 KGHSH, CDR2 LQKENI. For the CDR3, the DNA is TGTGCCAGCGCGATGGGGGGGTCCTACAATGAGCAGTTCTTC. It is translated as CASAMGGSYNEQFF.

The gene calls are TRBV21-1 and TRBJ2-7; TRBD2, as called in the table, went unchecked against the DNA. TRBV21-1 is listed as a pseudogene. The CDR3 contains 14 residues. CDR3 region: CASSKSRGIYEQYF. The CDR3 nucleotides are TGTGCCAGCAGCAAAAGTAGAGGGATCTACGAGCAGTACTTC.

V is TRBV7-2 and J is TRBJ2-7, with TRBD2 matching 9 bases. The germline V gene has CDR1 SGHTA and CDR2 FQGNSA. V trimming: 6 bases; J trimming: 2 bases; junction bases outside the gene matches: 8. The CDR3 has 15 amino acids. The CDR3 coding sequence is TGTGCCAGCAGACCCAGGGCTAGCGGGGCCTACGAGCAGTACTTC. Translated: CASRPRASGAYEQYF. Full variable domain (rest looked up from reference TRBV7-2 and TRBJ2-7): GAGVSQSPSNKVTEKGKDVELRCDPISGHTALYWYRQSLGQGLEFLIYFQGNSAPDKSGLPSDRFSAERTGGSVSTLTIQRTQQEDSAVYLCASRPRASGAYEQYFGPGTRLTVT.

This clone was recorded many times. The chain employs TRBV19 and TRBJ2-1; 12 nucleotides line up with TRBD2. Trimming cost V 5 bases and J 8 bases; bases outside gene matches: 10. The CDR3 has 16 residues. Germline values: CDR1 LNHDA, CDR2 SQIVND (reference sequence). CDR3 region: CASSPGRLAGVDEQFF. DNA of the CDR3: TGTGCCAGTAGTCCCGGTCGACTAGCGGGAGTCGATGAGCAGTTCTTC.

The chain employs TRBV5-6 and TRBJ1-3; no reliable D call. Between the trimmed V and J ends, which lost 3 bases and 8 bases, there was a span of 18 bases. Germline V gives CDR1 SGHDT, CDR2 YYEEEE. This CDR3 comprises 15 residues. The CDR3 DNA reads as TGTGCCAGCAGCTCCGCCAGAGGGTTTATTTACACCATATATTTT. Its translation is CASSSARGFIYTIYF.

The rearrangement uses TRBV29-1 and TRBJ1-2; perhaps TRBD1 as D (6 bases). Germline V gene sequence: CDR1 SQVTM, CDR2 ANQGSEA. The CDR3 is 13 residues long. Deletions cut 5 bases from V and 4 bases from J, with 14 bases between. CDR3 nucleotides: TGCAGCGTTACTATGGACAGCATCTATGGCTACACCTTC. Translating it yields CSVTMDSIYGYTF.